This TCR beta chain was identified during a study of shared clonotypes between healthy human individuals. Study details: The study used three CD4 naive, three CD4 memory, two CD8 naive and one CD8 memory plate per donor.

Study results and limitations: The low donor count limited represented genetic and exposure-history diversity. Across a few donors, naive CD4 shared roughly 5%, naive CD8 more than 3%, memory CD4 2.3%, memory CD8 0.4% to 0.5%.

The V gene's germline CDR1 is SGHRS and CDR2 YFSETQ. The CDR3 has 14 amino acids. With V trimmed by 7 bases and J by 2 bases, 8 bases remained unmatched. Naive CD8 cells comprised CD45RO-negative, CCR7-positively selected cells, excluding terminally differentiated effector memory CD45RA+ cells. Each PCR replicate from the sorted subsets contained about 200 ng DNA, which is roughly 33,000 T cell genomes. Profiled with immunoSEQ multiplex PCR; TCRdb holds only in-frame clones, not every one. The data show about 590,000 clones, about 95% seen once. With respect to this clone: No antigen is known for it.

This chain joins TRBV5-1 and TRBJ2-7; 8 positions agree with TRBD2. Sequencing was done on a sample of naive CD8+ T cells sorted from blood. The receptor's source is a woman in her 30s in good health. The CDR3 reads CASGVTSATYEQYF. DNA of the CDR3: TGCGCCAGCGGGGTGACTAGCGCGACCTACGAGCAGTACTTC.